This T cell receptor beta chain was sequenced during a study of T cells after yellow fever vaccination. One entry per CDR3 protein, called by TCRdb with MiXCR from the 5' RACE reads. This repertoire shows about 300,000 distinct CDR3 sequences, about 4% found once; its top ten account for approximately 24%. The CDR3 sequence is 14 residues long. V was shortened by 0 bases and J by 8 bases, with 11 bases between the two germline ends. Germline V gene lookup returns CDR1 SGHRS and CDR2 YFSETQ. Points from the study as a whole: From the bulk population, abundant clonotypes could contaminate and appear within FACS-sorted repertoires. Clonotype sharing between CD4 and CD8 compartments was small.

This clonotype was observed many times. The antigen is undetermined. The chain combines TRBV5-1 with TRBJ1-4; D gene uncertain. The sample in question was PBMCs, obtained 5 days after the yellow fever booster vaccination. This clonotype was obtained from a man in his late teens or twenties who received the YFV17D yellow fever vaccine. The DNA for the CDR3 is TGCGCCAGCAGCTTGGAAGGGCCCGGGGAAAAACTGTTTTTT. It codes for CASSLEGPGEKLFF.